The rows below give T cell receptor beta chains drawn from one sample of a study of regulatory T cells in long-lasting Graves disease. TCRdb used MiXCR to reprocess the multiplex PCR reads, holding one entry per CDR3 protein. The sample lists over 650,000 distinct CDR3 sequences; about 32% were seen once. This material consisted of peripheral blood mononuclear cells (PBMCs), taken when the disease was refractory, from a patient treated with antithyroid drugs. These receptor sequences come from a female donor with Graves disease. The CDR3 runs from the conserved cysteine through the conserved F or W. Each record gives: V gene, J gene, clone size, D gene, CDR3 DNA, CDR3 protein. A D gene is named only where the DNA matches it firmly. Clone size is shown for a subset of rows, as once, few, many or a class of expanded clone.

TRBV11-1	TRBJ2-2	-	-	TGTGCCAGCAGCCCAGCAAGGACTACCCCCGGGGAGCTGTTTTTT	CASSPARTTPGELFF
TRBV6-2/TRBV6-3	TRBJ2-1	-	-	TGTGCCAGCAGTTACTCGTCGCTCGAAGGCCACCAATGGTACAATGAGCAGTTCTTC	CASSYSSLEGHQWYNEQFF
TRBV5-1	TRBJ1-1	many	TRBD1	TGCGCCAGCAGCCCCGGGACAGCCATGAACACTGAAGCTTTCTTT	CASSPGTAMNTEAFF
TRBV28	TRBJ1-2	many	-	TGTGCCAGCAGTTTCAACCCTCGGCGGGGTGGCTACACCTTC	CASSFNPRRGGYTF
TRBV5-1	TRBJ1-1	-	TRBD1	TGCGCCAGCAGCCCCCAGACAGGGGGTCGCACTGAAGCTTTCTTT	CASSPQTGGRTEAFF
TRBV12-3/TRBV12-4	TRBJ1-4	many	-	TGTGCCAGCAGTTTAAGCTCCGGTTCGGTGCTCCGGCAAGAAAAACTGTTTTTT	CASSLSSGSVLRQEKLFF
TRBV29-1	TRBJ1-4	-	-	TGCAGCGTGGGGGGACCGTCTAATGAAAAACTGTTTTTT	CSVGGPSNEKLFF
TRBV12-3/TRBV12-4	TRBJ1-5	few	-	TGTGCCAGCAGTTTTATTCCCGGGGGGGGCCAACCCCAGCATTTT	CASSFIPGGGQPQHF
TRBV5-1	TRBJ1-1	-	TRBD1	TGCGCCAGCAGCAGAGGGACAGGGAACAGAATGAACACTGAAGCTTTCTTT	CASSRGTGNRMNTEAFF
TRBV5-1	TRBJ2-7	-	TRBD1	TGCGCCAGCAGCTTGGCCGTAGTGGGACAGGGGTACCAGTACTTC	CASSLAVVGQGYQYF
TRBV3-1	TRBJ1-4	few	-	TGTGCCAGCAGCCCGGGAAGTGAAAAACTGTTTTTT	CASSPGSEKLFF
TRBV20-1	TRBJ2-5	many	-	TGCAGTGCTAGAGGACCGGGGCAAGAGACCCAGTACTTC	CSARGPGQETQYF
TRBV12-3/TRBV12-4	TRBJ2-7	-	TRBD2	TGTGCCAGCAGTTTTCGAGGGGCTAGCGGATGGTCCTACGAGCAGTACTTC	CASSFRGASGWSYEQYF
TRBV27	TRBJ2-3	once	TRBD2	TGTGCCAGCAGGGGACTAGCGGGAGTGGATACGCAGTATTTT	CASRGLAGVDTQYF
TRBV27	TRBJ1-2	many	TRBD1	TGTGCCAGCAGCTACAGGGGGCATGGCTACACCTTC	CASSYRGHGYTF
TRBV5-1	TRBJ1-1	once	-	TGCGCCAGCAGCTTGGGAGAGGGGCGAGGGAGCACTGAAGCTTTCTTT	CASSLGEGRGSTEAFF
TRBV3-1	TRBJ2-5	many	-	TGTGCCAGCAGCCAACAGGGGGAGACCCAGTACTTC	CASSQQGETQYF
TRBV9	TRBJ2-7	-	-	TGTGCCAGCAGCTTAGCGGGACAGGAGTACGAGCAGTACTTC	CASSLAGQEYEQYF